The rows below give T cell receptor beta chains drawn from one sample of a study of CD8+CD57+ T cells in acquired aplastic anemia. A single record per CDR3 protein comes from TCRdb applying MiXCR to the reads. The table includes approximately 260,000 distinct CDR3 sequences, 82% detected once. Sequencing input: sorted CD4+, CD8+, or CD8+CD57+ T cells (not recorded which) from PBMCs. The receptors derive from a human donor with aplastic anemia. Both conserved end residues are part of each CDR3.

j_call	v_call	cdr3_aa
TRBJ2-3	TRBV7-2	CASSNGQGSQETQF
TRBJ2-3	TRBV5-6	CASSLVGGIEDTQYF
TRBJ2-2	TRBV7-8	CASSLVGGPDIF
-	TRBV7-8	CASRDGVTGGYTF
TRBJ1-1	TRBV7-2	CASSLVLNTEAYF
TRBJ2-6	TRBV27	CASSPKGTEAFFGANVLTF
TRBJ1-5	TRBV7-9	CASSPQGQSGNQPQHF
TRBJ1-1	TRBV9	CASSVGSDTHNFAFF
TRBJ1-1	TRBV19	CASSTPPEGIITEAFF
TRBJ1-2	TRBV7-3	CASSMGRNTLVYGYTF
TRBJ2-3	TRBV7-2	CASSLRGGTNTQYF
TRBJ2-5	TRBV5-5	CASSLARRTGEETQYF
TRBJ1-1	TRBV11-1	CASSQFYGKGGNTEAFF
TRBJ1-1	TRBV5-6	CASSSERQLNTEAFF
TRBJ1-1	TRBV7-2	CATSRRGGDTVSRTEAFF
TRBJ2-3	TRBV7-2	CASSLSGGGDSQYYF